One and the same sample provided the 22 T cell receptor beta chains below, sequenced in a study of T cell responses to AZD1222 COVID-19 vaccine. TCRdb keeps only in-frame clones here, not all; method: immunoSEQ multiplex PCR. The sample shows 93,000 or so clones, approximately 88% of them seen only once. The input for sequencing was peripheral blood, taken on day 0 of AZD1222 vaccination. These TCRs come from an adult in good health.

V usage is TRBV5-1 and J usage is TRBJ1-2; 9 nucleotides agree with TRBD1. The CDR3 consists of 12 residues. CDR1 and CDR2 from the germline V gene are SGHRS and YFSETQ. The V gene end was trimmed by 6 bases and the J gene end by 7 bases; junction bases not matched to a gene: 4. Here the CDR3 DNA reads TGCGCCAGCACCCGGACAGGGGTTGGCTACACCTTC. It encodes CASTRTGVGYTF.

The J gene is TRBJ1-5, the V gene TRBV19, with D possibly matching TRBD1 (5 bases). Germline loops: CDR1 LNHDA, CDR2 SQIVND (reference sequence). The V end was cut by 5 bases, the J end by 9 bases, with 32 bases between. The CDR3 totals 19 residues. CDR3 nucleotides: TGTGCCAGTAGTCCAACCGGGACGGGTCCCACCCGATCTATAATGCCCCAGCATTTT. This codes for CASSPTGTGPTRSIMPQHF.

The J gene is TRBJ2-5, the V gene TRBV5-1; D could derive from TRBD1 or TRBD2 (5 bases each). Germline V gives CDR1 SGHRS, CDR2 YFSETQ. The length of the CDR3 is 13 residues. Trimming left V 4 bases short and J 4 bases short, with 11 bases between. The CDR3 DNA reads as TGCGCCAGCAGCGGGACGACAGCAGAGACCCAGTACTTC. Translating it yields CASSGTTAETQYF.

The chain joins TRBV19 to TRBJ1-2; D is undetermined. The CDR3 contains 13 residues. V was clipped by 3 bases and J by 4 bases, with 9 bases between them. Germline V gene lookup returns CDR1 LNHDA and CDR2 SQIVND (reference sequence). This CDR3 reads CASSMRLPYGYTF. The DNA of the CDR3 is TGTGCCAGTAGTATGCGGCTGCCCTATGGCTACACCTTC.

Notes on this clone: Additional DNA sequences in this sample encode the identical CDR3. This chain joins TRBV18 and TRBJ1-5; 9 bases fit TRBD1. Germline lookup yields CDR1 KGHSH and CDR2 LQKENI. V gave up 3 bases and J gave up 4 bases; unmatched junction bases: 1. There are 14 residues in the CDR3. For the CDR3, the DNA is TGTGCCAGCTCACCTGGGACAGGGAATCAGCCCCAGCATTTT. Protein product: CASSPGTGNQPQHF.

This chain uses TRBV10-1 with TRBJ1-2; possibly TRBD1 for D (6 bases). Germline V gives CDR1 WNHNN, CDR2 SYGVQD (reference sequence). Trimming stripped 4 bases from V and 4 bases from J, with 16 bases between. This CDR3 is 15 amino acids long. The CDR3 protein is CASSAGGAYGYGYTF. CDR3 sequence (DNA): TGCGCCAGCAGTGCCGGGGGCGCTTACGGCTATGGCTACACCTTC.

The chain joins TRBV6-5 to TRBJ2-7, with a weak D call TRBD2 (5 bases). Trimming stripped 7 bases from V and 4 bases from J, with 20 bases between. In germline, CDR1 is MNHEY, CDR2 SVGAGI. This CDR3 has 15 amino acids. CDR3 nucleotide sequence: TGTGCCAGCAATGTTCCGGGAATGGGCCTTTACGAGCAGTACTTC. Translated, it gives CASNVPGMGLYEQYF.

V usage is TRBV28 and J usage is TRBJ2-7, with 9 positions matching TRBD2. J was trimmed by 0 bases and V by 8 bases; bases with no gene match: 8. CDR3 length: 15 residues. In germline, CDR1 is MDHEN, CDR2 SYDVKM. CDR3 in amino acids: CASQIPGLASYEQYF. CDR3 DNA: TGTGCCAGCCAAATTCCGGGACTAGCCTCCTACGAGCAGTACTTC.

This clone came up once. The CDR3 reads CASSQDPPGLAGYNEQFF. The CDR3, as DNA: TGCGCCAGCAGCCAAGATCCCCCAGGACTAGCGGGATACAATGAGCAGTTCTTC. The chain employs TRBV4-3 and TRBJ2-1; 12 bases agree with TRBD2. The CDR3 has 18 amino acids. Germline CDR1 is LGHNA and CDR2 is YSLEER. The V gene end was trimmed by 0 bases and the J gene end by 4 bases; junction bases not matched to a gene: 7.

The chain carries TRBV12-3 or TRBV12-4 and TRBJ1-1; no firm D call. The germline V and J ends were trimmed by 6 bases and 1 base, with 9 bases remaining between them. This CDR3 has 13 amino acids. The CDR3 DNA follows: TGTGCCAGCAGCGTTGGACCGAACACTGAAGCTTTCTTT. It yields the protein CASSVGPNTEAFF.

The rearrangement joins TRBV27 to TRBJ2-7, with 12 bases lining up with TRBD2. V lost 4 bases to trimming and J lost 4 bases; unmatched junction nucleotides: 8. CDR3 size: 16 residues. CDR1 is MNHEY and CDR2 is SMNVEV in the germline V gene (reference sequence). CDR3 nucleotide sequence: TGTGCCAGCAGTTCCGCGACTAGCGGGAGTGTGTACGAGCAGTACTTC. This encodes CASSSATSGSVYEQYF.

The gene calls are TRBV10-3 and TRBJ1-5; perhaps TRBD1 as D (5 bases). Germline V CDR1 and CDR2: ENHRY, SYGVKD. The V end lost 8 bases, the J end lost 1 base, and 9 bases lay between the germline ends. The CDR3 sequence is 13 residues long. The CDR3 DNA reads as TGTGCCATCTCGGGGGGAAGCAATCAGCCCCAGCATTTT. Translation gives CAISGGSNQPQHF.

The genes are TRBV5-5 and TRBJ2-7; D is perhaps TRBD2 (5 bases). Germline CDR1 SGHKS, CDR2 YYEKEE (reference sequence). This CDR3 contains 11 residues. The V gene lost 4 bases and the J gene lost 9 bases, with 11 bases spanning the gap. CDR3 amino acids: CASSVTTVQYF. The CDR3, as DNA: TGTGCCAGCAGCGTGACTACAGTGCAGTACTTC.

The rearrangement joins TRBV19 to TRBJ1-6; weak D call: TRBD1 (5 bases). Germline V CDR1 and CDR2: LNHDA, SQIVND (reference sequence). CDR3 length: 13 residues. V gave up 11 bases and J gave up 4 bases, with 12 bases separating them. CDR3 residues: CACKGDYNSPLHF. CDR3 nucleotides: TGTGCCTGCAAAGGGGATTATAATTCACCCCTCCACTTT.

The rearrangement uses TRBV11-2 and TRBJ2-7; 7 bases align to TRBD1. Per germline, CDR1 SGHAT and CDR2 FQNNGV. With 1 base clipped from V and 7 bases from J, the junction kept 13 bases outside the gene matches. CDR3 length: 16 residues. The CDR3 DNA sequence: TGTGCCAGCAGCTTAGGGAATGGACAGGAGGTAGGGGAGCAGTACTTC. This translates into CASSLGNGQEVGEQYF.

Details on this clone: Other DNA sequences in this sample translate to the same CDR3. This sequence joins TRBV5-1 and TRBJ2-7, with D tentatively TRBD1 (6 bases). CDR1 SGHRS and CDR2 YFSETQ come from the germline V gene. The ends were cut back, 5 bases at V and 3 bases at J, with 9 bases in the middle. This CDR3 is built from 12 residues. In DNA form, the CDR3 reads TGCGCCAGCAGTTTACAGGGCTACGAGCAGTACTTC. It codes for CASSLQGYEQYF.

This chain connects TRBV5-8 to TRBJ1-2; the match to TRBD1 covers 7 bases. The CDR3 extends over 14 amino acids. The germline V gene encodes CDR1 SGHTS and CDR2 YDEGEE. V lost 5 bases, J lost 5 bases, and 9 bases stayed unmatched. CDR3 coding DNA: TGTGCCAGCAGTAGGACAGGTTCGAAGTATGGCTACACCTTC. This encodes CASSRTGSKYGYTF.

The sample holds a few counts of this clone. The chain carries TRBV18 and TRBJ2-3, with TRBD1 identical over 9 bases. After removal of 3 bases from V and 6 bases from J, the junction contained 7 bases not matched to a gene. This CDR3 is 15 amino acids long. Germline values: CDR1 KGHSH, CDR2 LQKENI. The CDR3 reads CASSPVQGATDTQYF. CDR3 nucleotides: TGTGCCAGCTCACCGGTACAGGGGGCAACGGATACGCAGTATTTT.

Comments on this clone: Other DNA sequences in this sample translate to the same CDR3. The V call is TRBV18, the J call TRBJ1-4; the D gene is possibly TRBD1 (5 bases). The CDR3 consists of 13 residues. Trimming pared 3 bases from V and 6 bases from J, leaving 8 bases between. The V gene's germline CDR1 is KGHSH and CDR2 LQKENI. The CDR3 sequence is CASSPRVDEKLFF. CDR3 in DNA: TGTGCCAGCTCACCCAGGGTTGATGAAAAACTGTTTTTT.

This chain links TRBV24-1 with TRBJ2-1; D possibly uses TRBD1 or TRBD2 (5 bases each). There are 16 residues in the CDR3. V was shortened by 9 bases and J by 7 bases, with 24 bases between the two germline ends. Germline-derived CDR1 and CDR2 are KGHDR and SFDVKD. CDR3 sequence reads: CATGGVGNSPANEQFF. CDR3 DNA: TGTGCCACCGGGGGTGTCGGCAATAGCCCCGCTAATGAGCAGTTCTTC.

CDR3 protein: CAISGGQGTDTQYF. CDR3 in DNA: TGTGCCATCAGTGGGGGGCAGGGAACAGATACGCAGTATTTT. The J gene is TRBJ2-3, the V gene TRBV10-3, with D perhaps TRBD1 (6 bases). The CDR3 has 14 residues. The germline V and J ends were trimmed by 4 bases and 3 bases, with 11 bases remaining between them. Germline values: CDR1 ENHRY, CDR2 SYGVKD.

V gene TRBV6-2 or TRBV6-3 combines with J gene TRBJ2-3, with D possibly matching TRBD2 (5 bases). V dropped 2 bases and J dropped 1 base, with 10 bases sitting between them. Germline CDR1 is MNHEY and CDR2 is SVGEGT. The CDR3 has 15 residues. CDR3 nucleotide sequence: TGTGCCAGCAGTTACGACGAGGGAGGCACAGATACGCAGTATTTT. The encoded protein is CASSYDEGGTDTQYF.